The 2 T cell receptor beta chains presented below share a single source sample, sequenced in a study of CD8 T cells in ankylosing spondylitis. TCRdb independently ran MiXCR on the 5' RACE reads; one entry per CDR3 protein. The sample holds about 360,000 distinct CDR3 sequences, 20% seen once. Sequencing input: blood, either unsorted or a sorted T cell fraction (not recorded which). The receptor set was obtained from a male donor with ankylosing spondylitis or in good health (not recorded which).

The chain has TRBV7-9 and TRBJ2-1; 7 bases fit TRBD1. Germline V gene sequence: CDR1 SEHNR, CDR2 FQNEAQ (reference sequence). The trim removed 3 bases at V and 5 bases at J, leaving 7 bases unmatched. The CDR3 covers 15 residues. The CDR3 DNA reads TGTGCCAGCAGCTTCAGAGGGGGCAAGGACAATGAGCAGTTCTTC. Protein sequence: CASSFRGGKDNEQFF.

The table lists this clonotype with a few counts. The chain joins TRBV20-1 to TRBJ2-1, with a possible D match to TRBD1 (5 bases). Trimming removed 6 bases from V and 0 bases from J, with 15 bases in between. CDR3 length equals 15 residues. Germline V gene sequence: CDR1 DFQATT, CDR2 SNEGSKA (reference sequence). As DNA, the CDR3 is TGCAGTGCCGATGGACACCTGAGCTCCTACAATGAGCAGTTCTTC. This sequence encodes CSADGHLSSYNEQFF.